This T cell receptor beta chain was sequenced during a study of shared T cell receptors in the human thymus (dated by TCRdb to the early 2020s). Context from the whole study: The study examined how self-reactive, shared T-cell receptor alpha chains are generated in the human thymus.

Its CDR3 holds 14 amino acids, cysteine through phenylalanine. The entry retains the CDR3 DNA only, 42 bases that are in frame from base 1. The V end gives up 2 bases and the J end 9 bases, leaving 6 bases in the junction not matched to a gene. CDR1 and CDR2, looked up from the germline V gene (reference sequence), are MNHEY and SMNVEV. Library preparation used the immunoSEQ multiplex PCR assay. TCRdb obtained this table from immuneACCESS and retained in-frame rearrangements with V and J assigned. These tables miss some clones; where compared with another copy, unresolved V genes account for less than half of the shortfall, and the remainder is unexplained. The sample table lists about 540,000 clones, about 80% of them with a count of one. The ten largest clones represent more than 0.01% of the sample. Comment on this clone: The antigen it recognizes is unknown. Base quality data are lacking; no much larger clone is found one base away.

The data were also submitted as part of a second study, on human thymus T cells. That second report states: Donors were immunologically healthy infants undergoing open corrective cardiac surgery for congenital heart defects in Finland. Thymus tissue was collected as surgical resects that were removed during corrective cardiac surgery. Usage of V and J gene segments appeared to be biased in both the thymic and the peripheral blood repertoires. The related research reported highly overlapping thymic TCR repertoires among unrelated individuals. The study characterized TCR alpha and beta repertoires from fewer than 10 infant thymus samples and a few related peripheral blood samples. The cohort included about 6 male and two female infants, with donor ages spanning 7 to 244 days. After being mechanically released from the tissue, thymocytes were kept at -70 degrees C in pellets of roughly 9.5-32 million cells. A QIAsymphony instrument was used to extract genomic DNA from frozen cell pellets. The immunoSEQ multiplex PCR assay was used to amplify the TCRB and TCRAD loci from a standardized amount of quality-controlled genomic DNA. The V(D)J region was spanned by amplicons of a length sufficient to cover the CDR3 and to identify V and J genes. Through the commercial immunoSEQ service, the amplicons were sequenced on an Illumina platform. Corrections for primer bias and sequencing errors followed previously described methods, while TCRAD and TCRB definitions were based on the IMGT database. immunoSEQ Analyzer 3.0 and VDJTools were used for repertoire analysis, which covered basic statistics, V/J segment usage, diversity estimates, rarefaction and pairwise overlap. To estimate diversity, the Chao1, ChaoE, Efron-Thisted, Shannon and inverse Simpson indices were applied, and diversity was also estimated on datasets down-sampled to the smallest sample. Repertoire overlap was assessed by strict matching of CDR3 nucleotide sequence, V gene and J gene, and clustering was done by Jaccard-based multidimensional scaling. On average, thymus samples yielded some 810,000 unique TCRB clonotypes, whereas blood samples yielded approximately 90,000.

The chain is encoded by TRBV27 joined to TRBJ2-3; the central 9 bases match TRBD1. Sequencing was carried out using thymocytes. This receptor was identified in a boy under two years old with a congenital heart defect. Donor details come from another sample of the same person, matched by shared clones. The base sequence is TGTGCCAGCAGTTTAGGGACAGGGTCTCGAACGCAGTATTTT. It codes for CASSLGTGSRTQYF.